The present T cell receptor beta chain was sequenced within a study of blood T cell repertoires in COVID-19. Study at large: Donors in the United States, Italy and Spain gave samples during acute or convalescent COVID-19. Nucleic acid was either cDNA or gDNA, and it came from T cells, B-cell-depleted T cells, or PBMCs.

CDR3 length equals 14 residues. Germline CDR1 and CDR2: GTSNPN and SVGIG (reference sequence). V was shortened by 0 bases and J by 0 bases, with 7 bases between the two germline ends. Remarks on this clone: The same CDR3 can be traced to other DNA sequences in this sample.

The data were produced by immunoSEQ multiplex PCR, yet TCRdb's version contains in-frame clones alone and is incomplete. The sample has tens of thousands of clones; 70% to 90% are singletons. The receptor was derived from a man in his sixties or seventies with active or convalescent COVID-19. Sequences were obtained from peripheral blood. The chain combines TRBV30 with TRBJ2-3, with a tentative D call TRBD2 (6 bases). CDR3 DNA sequence: TGTGCCTGGAGTGTGGGGGGAAGCACAGATACGCAGTATTTT. This translates into CAWSVGGSTDTQYF.